This T cell receptor (beta chain) was documented in a study of vaccination and CD4 T cells after COVID-19. Time point given: late sampling 161 to 241 days after vaccination in three convalescent patients. This sample's treatment: roughly ten-day PBMC culture with coronavirus spike peptide pools or control peptides (ViraFEST assay). The study sequenced cultured CD4+ T cell DNA using the Oncomine TCR Beta short-read assay. TCRdb re-analysed the PCR reads in MiXCR, keeping a single row per CDR3 protein. Of around 23,000 distinct CDR3 sequences in the sample, approximately 29% were seen once. On this clonotype itself: What it binds is unknown.

This CDR3 is 14 amino acids long. Per germline, CDR1 DFQATT and CDR2 SNEGSKA (reference sequence). V was cut by 3 bases and J by 4 bases, with 16 bases left in between. The chain joins TRBV20-1 to TRBJ2-7, with a weak D call TRBD1 (5 bases). The material was CD4+ T cells from blood, cultured in vitro, obtained about 7 months after SARS-CoV-2 vaccination. This sequence originates from a human donor who had recovered from COVID-19. The CDR3 sequence is CSASRAPQGYEQYF. The CDR3 region has the DNA TGCAGTGCTAGCCGGGCCCCTCAGGGTTACGAGCAGTACTTC.